This T cell receptor (beta chain) stems from a study of blood T cell repertoires in COVID-19. At the level of the study: The origin of the acute and convalescent COVID-19 samples was the United States, Italy and Spain. In each case, the material was cDNA or gDNA derived from T cells, B-cell-depleted T cells, or PBMCs.

Repertoires were generated with immunoSEQ multiplex PCR, while TCRdb's copy carries only in-frame clones and drops some. This table has 150,000 to 200,000 clones, roughly 84% appearing once. CDR1 is SGHTA, CDR2 FQGNSA, per germline. The trim removed 5 bases at V and 6 bases at J, leaving 8 bases unmatched. The CDR3 runs 16 residues. This receptor was obtained from a human donor with acute or convalescent COVID-19. The donor label of this sample is uncertain. The rearrangement joins TRBV7-2 to TRBJ2-2, with 11 bases fitting TRBD2. What was sequenced was peripheral blood. The CDR3 reads CASSAALAGGAGELFF. The DNA of the CDR3 is TGTGCCAGCAGCGCAGCCCTAGCGGGAGGTGCCGGGGAGCTGTTTTTT.